Sequencing of this T cell receptor beta chain was carried out in a study of human T cells and chemical hapten exposure. Study details: Donors were sensitized with 2% DPC on the upper inner arm. The patient population, which was mostly female, had alopecia areata, totalis or universalis. Study observations and caveats: Versus controls, expanded TCRs had significantly more large CDR3 similarity clusters.

Time point given: pre-sensitization, week 0. The treatment here: therapeutic diphenylcyclopropenone sensitization with weekly scalp DPC. This clonotype has only a few counts. Its specificity is not known. Trimming took 0 bases from V and 1 from J, leaving 7 bases between them. Germline CDR1 reads LGHDT; CDR2 reads YNNKEL (reference sequence). The CDR3 consists of 15 residues. Individual cDNA molecules each carried unique molecular identifiers attached by the library. One entry per CDR3 protein, called by TCRdb with MiXCR from the RACE reads. In the table there are under 50,000 distinct CDR3 sequences, about 7.6% of which are singletons.

This TCR came from a woman in her forties or fifties with alopecia areata. Some clones in this sample may be carry-over from other donors' samples. This sample comprised whole blood, obtained in connection with sensitization to the hapten diphenylcyclopropenone (DPC). The chain joins TRBV3-1 to TRBJ2-1; D is uncertain. This CDR3 reads CASSQDRQSYNEQFF. Written as DNA, the CDR3 is TGTGCCAGCAGCCAAGACAGACAATCCTACAATGAGCAGTTCTTC.